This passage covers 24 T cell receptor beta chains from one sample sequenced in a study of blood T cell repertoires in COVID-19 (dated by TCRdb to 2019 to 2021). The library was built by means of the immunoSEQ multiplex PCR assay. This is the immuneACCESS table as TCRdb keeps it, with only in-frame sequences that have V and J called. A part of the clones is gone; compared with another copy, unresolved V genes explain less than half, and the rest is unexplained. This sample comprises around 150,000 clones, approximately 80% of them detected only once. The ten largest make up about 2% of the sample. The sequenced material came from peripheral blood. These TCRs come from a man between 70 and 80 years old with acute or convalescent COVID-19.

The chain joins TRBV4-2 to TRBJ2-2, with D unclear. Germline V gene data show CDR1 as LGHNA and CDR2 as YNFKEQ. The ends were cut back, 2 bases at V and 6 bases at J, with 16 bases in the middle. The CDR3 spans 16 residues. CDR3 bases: TGTGCCAGCAGCCAAAAGAGTGACACCCTGTCCGGGGAGCTGTTTTTT. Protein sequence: CASSQKSDTLSGELFF.

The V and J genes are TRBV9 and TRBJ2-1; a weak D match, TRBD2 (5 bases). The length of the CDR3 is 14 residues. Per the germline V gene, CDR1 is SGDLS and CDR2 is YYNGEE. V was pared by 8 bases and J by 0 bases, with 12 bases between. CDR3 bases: TGTGCCAGTAGCAGAGGGCCCTCCTACAATGAGCAGTTCTTC. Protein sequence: CASSRGPSYNEQFF.

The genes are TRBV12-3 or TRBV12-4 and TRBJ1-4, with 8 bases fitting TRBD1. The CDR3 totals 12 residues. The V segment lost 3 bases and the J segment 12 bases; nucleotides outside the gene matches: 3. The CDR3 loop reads CASSFGTGELFF. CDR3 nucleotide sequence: TGTGCCAGCAGTTTTGGGACAGGCGAACTGTTTTTT.

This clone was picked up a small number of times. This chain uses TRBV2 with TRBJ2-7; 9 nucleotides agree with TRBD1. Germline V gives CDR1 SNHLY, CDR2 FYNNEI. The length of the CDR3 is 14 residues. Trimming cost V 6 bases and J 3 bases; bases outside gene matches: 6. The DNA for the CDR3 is TGTGCCAGCAGCGAACAGGGGGCGGGCTACGAGCAGTACTTC. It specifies CASSEQGAGYEQYF.

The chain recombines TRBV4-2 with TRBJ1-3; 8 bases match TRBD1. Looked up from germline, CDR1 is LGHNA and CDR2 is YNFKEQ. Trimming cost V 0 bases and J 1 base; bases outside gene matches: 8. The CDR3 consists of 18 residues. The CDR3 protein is CASSQDSRQGASGNTIYF. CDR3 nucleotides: TGTGCCAGCAGCCAAGATTCACGTCAGGGGGCTTCTGGAAACACCATATATTTT.

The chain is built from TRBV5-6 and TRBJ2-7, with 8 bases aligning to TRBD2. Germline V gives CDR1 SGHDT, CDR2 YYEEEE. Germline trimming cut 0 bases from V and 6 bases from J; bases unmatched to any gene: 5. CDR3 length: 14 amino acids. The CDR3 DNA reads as TGTGCCAGCAGCTTGGCAGATGCGGGAGGCGAGCAGTACTTC. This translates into CASSLADAGGEQYF. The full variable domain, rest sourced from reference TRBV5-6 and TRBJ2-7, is DAGVTQSPTHLIKTRGQQVTLRCSPKSGHDTVSWYQQALGQGPQFIFQYYEEEERQRGNFPDRFSGHQFPNYSSELNVNALLLGDSALYLCASSLADAGGEQYFGPGTRLTVT.

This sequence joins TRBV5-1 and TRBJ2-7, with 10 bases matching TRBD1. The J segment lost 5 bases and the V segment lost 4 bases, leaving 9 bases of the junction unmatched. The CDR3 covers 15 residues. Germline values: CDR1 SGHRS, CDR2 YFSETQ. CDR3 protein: CASSPGVTGGNEQYF. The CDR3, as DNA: TGCGCCAGCAGCCCCGGGGTGACAGGGGGCAACGAGCAGTACTTC.

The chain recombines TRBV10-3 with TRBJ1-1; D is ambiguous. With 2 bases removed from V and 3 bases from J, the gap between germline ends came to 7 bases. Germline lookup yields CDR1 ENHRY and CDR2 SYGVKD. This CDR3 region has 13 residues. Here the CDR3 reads CAISEVLDTEAFF. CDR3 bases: TGTGCCATCAGTGAGGTTTTAGACACTGAAGCTTTCTTT.

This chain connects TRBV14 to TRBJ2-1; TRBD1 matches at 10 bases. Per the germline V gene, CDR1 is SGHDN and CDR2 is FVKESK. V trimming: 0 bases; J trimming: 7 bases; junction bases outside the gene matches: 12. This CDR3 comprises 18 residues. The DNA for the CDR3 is TGTGCCAGCAGCCAAGATAAGGGTGGAGACAGGGGGCTGAATGAGCAGTTCTTC. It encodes CASSQDKGGDRGLNEQFF.

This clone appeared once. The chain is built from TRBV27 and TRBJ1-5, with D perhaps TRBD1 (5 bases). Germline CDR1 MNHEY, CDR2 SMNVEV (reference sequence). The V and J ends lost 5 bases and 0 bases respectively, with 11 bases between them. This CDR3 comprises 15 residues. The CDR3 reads CASSKTDTSNQPQHF. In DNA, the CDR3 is TGTGCCAGCAGTAAGACAGATACTAGCAATCAGCCCCAGCATTTT.

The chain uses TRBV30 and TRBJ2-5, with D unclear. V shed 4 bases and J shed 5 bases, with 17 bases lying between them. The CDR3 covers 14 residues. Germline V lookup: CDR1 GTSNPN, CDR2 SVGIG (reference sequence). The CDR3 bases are TGTGCCTGGACCCTACCCCCGTCGGAGGAGACCCAGTACTTC. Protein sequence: CAWTLPPSEETQYF.

CDR3 DNA: TGTGCCAGCAGTTTAGTCCAGGGGGCGTCCTACGAGCAGTACTTC. As protein: CASSLVQGASYEQYF. This chain uses TRBV28 with TRBJ2-7; 8 nucleotides line up with TRBD1. The CDR3 is 15 residues long. The J segment lost 1 base and the V segment lost 2 bases, leaving 4 bases of the junction unmatched. Germline CDR1 and CDR2: MDHEN and SYDVKM.

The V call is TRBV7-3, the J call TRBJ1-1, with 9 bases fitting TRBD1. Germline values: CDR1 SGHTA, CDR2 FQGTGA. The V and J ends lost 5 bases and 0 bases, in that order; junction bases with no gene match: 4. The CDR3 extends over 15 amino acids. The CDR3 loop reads CASSTGTGLNTEAFF. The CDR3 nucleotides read TGTGCCAGCAGCACCGGGACAGGGTTGAACACTGAAGCTTTCTTT.

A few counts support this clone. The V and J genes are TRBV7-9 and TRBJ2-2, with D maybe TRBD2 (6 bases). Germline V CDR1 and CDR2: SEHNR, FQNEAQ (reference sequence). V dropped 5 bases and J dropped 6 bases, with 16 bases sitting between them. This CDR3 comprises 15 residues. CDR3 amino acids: CASSPAPGVAGELFF. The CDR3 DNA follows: TGTGCCAGCAGCCCAGCCCCGGGGGTGGCCGGGGAGCTGTTTTTT.

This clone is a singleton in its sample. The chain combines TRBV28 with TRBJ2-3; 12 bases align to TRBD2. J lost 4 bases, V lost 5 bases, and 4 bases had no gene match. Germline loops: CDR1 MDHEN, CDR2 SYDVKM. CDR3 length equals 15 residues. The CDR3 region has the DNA TGTGCCAGCAGTCCACTAGCGGGGGGACCAGATACGCAGTATTTT. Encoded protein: CASSPLAGGPDTQYF.

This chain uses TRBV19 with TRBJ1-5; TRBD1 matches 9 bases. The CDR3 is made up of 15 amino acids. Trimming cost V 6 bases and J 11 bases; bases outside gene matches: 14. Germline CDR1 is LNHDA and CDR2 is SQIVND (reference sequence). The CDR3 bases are TGTGCCAGTAGCCCCCTGGTGGGACAGGGTTCGGCCCAGCATTTT. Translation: CASSPLVGQGSAQHF.

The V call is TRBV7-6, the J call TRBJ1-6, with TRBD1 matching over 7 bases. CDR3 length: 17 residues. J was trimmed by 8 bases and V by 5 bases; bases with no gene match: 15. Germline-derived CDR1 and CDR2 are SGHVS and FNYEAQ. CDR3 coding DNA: TGTGCCAGCAGCAGCGGAGGGGGCCCTGATCGGGATTCACCCCTCCACTTT. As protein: CASSSGGGPDRDSPLHF.

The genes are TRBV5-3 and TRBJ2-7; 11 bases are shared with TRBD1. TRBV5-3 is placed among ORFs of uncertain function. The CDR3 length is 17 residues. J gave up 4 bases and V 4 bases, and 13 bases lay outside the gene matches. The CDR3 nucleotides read TGTGCCAGAAGCCAGGGACAGGGGGAACGGGATAAGTACGAGCAGTACTTC. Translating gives CARSQGQGERDKYEQYF.

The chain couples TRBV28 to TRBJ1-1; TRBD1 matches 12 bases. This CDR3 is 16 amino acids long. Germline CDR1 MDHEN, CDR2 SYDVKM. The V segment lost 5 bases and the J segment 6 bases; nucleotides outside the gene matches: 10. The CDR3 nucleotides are TGTGCCAGCAGTCCCACCGGGACAGGGGGCTTGGCTGAAGCTTTCTTT. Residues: CASSPTGTGGLAEAFF.

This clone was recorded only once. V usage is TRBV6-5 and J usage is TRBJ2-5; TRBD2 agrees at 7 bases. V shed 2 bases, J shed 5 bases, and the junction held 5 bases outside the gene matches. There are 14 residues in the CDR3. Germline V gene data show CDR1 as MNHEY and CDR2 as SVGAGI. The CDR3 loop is CASSYQTGGETQYF. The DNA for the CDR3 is TGTGCCAGCAGTTACCAAACCGGGGGGGAGACCCAGTACTTC.

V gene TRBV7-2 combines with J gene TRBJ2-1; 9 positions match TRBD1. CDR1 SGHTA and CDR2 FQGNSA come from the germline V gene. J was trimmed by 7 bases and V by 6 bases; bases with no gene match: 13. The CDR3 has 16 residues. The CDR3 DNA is TGTGCCAGCAGTCAAATGGTCGGGACAGGGTATAATGAGCAGTTCTTC. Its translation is CASSQMVGTGYNEQFF.

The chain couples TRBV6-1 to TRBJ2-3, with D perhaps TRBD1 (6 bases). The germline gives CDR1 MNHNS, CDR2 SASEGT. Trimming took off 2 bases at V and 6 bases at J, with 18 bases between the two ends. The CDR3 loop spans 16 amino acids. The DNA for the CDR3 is TGTGCCAGCAGTGAATTCAGGGGCCAGGCTTTGGATACGCAGTATTTT. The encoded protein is CASSEFRGQALDTQYF.

In DNA, the CDR3 is TGTGCCAGCACCGGAGACAGGGGGCCTGAAAAACTGTTTTTT. Encoded protein: CASTGDRGPEKLFF. The gene calls are TRBV28 and TRBJ1-4; 10 bases line up with TRBD1. The germline V gene encodes CDR1 MDHEN and CDR2 SYDVKM. CDR3 length equals 14 residues. V shed 7 bases, J shed 7 bases, and the junction held 6 bases outside the gene matches.

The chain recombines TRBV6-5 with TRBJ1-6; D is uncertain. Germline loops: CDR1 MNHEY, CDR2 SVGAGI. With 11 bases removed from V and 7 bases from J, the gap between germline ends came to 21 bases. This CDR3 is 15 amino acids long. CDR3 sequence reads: CAGQSPGGFNSPLHF. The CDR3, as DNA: TGTGCCGGTCAGTCCCCCGGAGGGTTCAATTCACCCCTCCACTTT.